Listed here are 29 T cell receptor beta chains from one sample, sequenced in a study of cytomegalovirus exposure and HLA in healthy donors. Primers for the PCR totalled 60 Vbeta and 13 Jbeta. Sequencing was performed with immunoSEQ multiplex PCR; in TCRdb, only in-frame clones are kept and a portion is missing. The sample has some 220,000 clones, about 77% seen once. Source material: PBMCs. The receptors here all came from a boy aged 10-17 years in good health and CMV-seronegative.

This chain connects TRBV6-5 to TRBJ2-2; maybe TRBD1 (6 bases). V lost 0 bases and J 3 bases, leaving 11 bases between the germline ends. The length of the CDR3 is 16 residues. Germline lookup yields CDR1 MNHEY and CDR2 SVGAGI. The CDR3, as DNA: TGTGCCAGCAGTTACTCGTGGGGGCGAGACACCGGGGAGCTGTTTTTT. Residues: CASSYSWGRDTGELFF.

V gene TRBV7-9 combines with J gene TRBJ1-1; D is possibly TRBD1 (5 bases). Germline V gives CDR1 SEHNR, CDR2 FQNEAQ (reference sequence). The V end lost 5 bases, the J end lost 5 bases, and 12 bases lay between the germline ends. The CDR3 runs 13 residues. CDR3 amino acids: CASSMDTFTEAFF. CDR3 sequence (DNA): TGTGCCAGCAGCATGGACACCTTTACTGAAGCTTTCTTT.

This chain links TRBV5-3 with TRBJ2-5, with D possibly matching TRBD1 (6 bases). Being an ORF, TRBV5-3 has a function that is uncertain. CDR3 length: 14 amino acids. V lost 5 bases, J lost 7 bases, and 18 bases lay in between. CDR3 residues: CARRRQGSLVTQYF. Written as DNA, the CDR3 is TGTGCCAGAAGAAGGCAGGGGAGTTTGGTGACCCAGTACTTC.

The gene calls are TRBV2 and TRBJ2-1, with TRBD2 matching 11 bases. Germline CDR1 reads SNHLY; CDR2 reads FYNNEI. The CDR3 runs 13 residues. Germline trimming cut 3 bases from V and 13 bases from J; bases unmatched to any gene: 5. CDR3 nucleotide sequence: TGTGCCAGCAGTGAGAGACTAGCGGGATACCAGTTCTTC. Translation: CASSERLAGYQFF.

This chain's CDR3 is CASTRTEASGYTF. In DNA, the CDR3 is TGTGCCAGCACGCGAACAGAAGCAAGTGGCTACACCTTC. The rearrangement joins TRBV2 to TRBJ1-2; D ambiguous. Trimming removed 7 bases from V and 7 bases from J, with 16 bases in between. In germline, CDR1 is SNHLY, CDR2 FYNNEI. The CDR3 totals 13 residues.

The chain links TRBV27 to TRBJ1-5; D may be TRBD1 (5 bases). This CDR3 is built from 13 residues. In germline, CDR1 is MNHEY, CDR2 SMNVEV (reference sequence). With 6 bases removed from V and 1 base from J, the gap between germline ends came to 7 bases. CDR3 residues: CASSWGSNQPQHF. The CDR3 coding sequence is TGTGCCAGCAGCTGGGGCAGCAATCAGCCCCAGCATTTT.

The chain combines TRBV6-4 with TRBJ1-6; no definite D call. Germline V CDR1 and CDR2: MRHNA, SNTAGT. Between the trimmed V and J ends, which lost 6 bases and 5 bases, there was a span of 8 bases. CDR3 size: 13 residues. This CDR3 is CASSHDNNSPLHF. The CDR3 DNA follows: TGTGCCAGCAGCCACGACAATAATTCACCCCTCCACTTT.

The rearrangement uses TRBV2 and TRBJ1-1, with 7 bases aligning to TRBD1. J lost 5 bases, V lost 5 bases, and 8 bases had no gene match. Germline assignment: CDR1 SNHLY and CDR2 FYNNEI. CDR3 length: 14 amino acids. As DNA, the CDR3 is TGTGCCAGCAGTTCGACAGGGAGTGAAACTGAAGCTTTCTTT. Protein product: CASSSTGSETEAFF.

The DNA of the CDR3 is TGTGCCAGCAGGCAACCCAGGGGTGGCACTGAAGCTTTCTTT. It yields the protein CASRQPRGGTEAFF. The chain links TRBV28 to TRBJ1-1; possibly TRBD1 for D (6 bases). The V end lost 6 bases, the J end lost 4 bases, and 15 bases lay between the germline ends. The CDR3 spans 14 residues. Germline CDR1 MDHEN, CDR2 SYDVKM.

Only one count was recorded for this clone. The CDR3 here is CASSVVGTAEAFF. In DNA, the CDR3 is TGTGCCAGCAGCGTAGTCGGGACTGCGGAAGCTTTCTTT. The chain combines TRBV9 with TRBJ1-1; perhaps TRBD1 as D (5 bases). The germline CDR1 and CDR2 sequences are SGDLS and YYNGEE. The CDR3 totals 13 residues. Trimming shortened V by 0 bases and J by 8 bases, and 11 bases separated the two germline ends.

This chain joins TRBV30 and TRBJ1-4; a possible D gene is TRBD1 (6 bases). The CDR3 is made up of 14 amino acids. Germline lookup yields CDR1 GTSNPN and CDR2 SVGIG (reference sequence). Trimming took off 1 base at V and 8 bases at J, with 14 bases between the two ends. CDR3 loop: CAWSATGIGEKLFF. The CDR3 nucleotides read TGTGCCTGGAGTGCAACAGGGATTGGGGAAAAACTGTTTTTT.

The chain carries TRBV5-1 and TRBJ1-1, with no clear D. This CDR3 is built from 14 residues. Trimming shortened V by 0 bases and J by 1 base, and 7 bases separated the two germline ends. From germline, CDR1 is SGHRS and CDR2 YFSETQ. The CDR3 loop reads CASSLDGSNTEAFF. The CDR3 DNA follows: TGCGCCAGCAGCTTGGACGGTTCGAACACTGAAGCTTTCTTT.

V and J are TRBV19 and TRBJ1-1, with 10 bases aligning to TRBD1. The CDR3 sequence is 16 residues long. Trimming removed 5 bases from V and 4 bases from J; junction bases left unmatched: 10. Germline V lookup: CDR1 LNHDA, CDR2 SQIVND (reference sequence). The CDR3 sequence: CASSPGTGEFSTEAFF. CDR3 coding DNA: TGTGCCAGTAGTCCAGGGACAGGGGAATTTAGCACTGAAGCTTTCTTT.

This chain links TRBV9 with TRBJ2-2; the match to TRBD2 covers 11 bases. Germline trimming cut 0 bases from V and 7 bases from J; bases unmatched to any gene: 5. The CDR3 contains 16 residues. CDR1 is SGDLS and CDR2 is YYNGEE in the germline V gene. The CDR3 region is CASSVGLAGSIGELFF. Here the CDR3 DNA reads TGTGCCAGCAGCGTAGGACTAGCGGGATCGATCGGGGAGCTGTTTTTT. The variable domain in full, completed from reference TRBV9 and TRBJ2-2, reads DSGVTQTPKHLITATGQRVTLRCSPRSGDLSVYWYQQSLDQGLQFLIQYYNGEERAKGNILERFSAQQFPDLHSELNLSSLELGDSALYFCASSVGLAGSIGELFFGEGSRLTVL.

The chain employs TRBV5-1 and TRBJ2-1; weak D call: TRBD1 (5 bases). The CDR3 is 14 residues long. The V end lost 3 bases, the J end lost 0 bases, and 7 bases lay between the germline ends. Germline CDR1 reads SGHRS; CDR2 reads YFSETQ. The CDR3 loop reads CASSSDSSYNEQFF. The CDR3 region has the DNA TGCGCCAGCAGCTCAGACAGCTCCTACAATGAGCAGTTCTTC.

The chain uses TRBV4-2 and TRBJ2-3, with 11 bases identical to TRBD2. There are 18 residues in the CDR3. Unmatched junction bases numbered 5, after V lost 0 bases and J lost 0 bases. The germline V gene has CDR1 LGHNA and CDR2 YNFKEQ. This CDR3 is CASSQDVIAGGSTDTQYF. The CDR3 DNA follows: TGTGCCAGCAGCCAAGATGTGATAGCGGGGGGGAGCACAGATACGCAGTATTTT.

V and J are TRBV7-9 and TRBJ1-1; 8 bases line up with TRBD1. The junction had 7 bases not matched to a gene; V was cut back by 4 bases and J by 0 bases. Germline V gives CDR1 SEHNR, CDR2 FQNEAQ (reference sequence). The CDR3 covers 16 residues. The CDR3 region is CASSSTRQGMNTEAFF. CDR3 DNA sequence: TGTGCCAGCAGCTCGACAAGACAGGGGATGAACACTGAAGCTTTCTTT.

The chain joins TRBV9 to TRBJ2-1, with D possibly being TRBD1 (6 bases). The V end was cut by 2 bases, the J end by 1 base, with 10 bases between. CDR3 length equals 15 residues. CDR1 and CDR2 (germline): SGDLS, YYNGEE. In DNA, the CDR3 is TGTGCCAGCAGCGTGGGGACAACATCCTACAATGAGCAGTTCTTC. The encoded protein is CASSVGTTSYNEQFF.

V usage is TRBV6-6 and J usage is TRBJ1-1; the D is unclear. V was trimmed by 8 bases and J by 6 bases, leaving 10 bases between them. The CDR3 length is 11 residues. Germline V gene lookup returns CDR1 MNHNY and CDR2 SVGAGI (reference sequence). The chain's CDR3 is CASQGEAEAFF. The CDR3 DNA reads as TGTGCCAGCCAAGGAGAGGCTGAAGCTTTCTTT.

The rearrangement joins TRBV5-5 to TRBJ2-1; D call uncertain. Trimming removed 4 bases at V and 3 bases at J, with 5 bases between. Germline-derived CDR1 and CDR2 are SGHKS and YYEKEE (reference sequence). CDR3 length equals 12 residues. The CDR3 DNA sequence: TGTGCCAGCAGCCCGGGCTACAATGAGCAGTTCTTC. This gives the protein CASSPGYNEQFF.

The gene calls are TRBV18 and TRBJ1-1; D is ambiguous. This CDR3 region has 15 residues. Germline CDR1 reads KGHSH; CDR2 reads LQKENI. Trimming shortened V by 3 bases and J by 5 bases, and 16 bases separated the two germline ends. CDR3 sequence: CASSPPSGSRTEAFF. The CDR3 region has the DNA TGTGCCAGCTCACCCCCTTCGGGTAGTCGGACTGAAGCTTTCTTT.

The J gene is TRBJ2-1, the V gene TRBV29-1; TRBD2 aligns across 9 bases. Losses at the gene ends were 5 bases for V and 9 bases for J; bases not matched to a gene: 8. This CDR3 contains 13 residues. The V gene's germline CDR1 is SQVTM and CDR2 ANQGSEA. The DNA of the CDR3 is TGCAGCGTTCCGGGACTAGCATCTCGTGAGCAGTTCTTC. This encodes CSVPGLASREQFF.

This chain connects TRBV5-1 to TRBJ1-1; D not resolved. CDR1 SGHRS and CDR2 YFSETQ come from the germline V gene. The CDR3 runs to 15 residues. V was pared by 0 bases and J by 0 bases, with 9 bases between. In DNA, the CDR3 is TGCGCCAGCAGCTTGGACGAGCCAATGAACACTGAAGCTTTCTTT. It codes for CASSLDEPMNTEAFF.

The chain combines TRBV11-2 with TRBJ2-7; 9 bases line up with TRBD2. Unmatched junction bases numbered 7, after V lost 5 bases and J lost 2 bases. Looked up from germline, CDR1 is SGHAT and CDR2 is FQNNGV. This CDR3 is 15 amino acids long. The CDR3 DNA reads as TGTGCCAGCAGCCGAAGGCGGGGGGGACCCTACGAGCAGTACTTC. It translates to CASSRRRGGPYEQYF.

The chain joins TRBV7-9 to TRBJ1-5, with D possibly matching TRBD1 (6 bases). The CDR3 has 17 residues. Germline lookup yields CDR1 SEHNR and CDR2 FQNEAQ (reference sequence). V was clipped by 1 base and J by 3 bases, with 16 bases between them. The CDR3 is CASSLVGATGFNQPQHF. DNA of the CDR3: TGTGCCAGCAGCTTAGTCGGGGCTACAGGGTTCAATCAGCCCCAGCATTTT.

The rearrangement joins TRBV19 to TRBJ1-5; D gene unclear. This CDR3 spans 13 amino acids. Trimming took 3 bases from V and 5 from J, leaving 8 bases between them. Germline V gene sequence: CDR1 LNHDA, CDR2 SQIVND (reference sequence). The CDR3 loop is CASSITDYQPQHF. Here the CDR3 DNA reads TGTGCCAGTAGTATTACGGACTATCAGCCCCAGCATTTT.

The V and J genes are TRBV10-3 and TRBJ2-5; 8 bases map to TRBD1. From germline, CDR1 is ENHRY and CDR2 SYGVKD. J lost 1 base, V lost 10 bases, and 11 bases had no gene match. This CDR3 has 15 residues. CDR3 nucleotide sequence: TGTGCCACTGCAGGGGGCTACATCCTCCAAGAGACCCAGTACTTC. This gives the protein CATAGGYILQETQYF.

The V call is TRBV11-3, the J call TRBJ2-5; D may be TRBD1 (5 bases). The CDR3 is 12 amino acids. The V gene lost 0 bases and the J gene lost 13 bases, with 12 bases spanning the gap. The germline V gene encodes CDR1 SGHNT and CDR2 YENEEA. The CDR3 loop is CASSLDMAGPYF. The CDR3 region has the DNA TGTGCCAGCAGCTTAGATATGGCAGGGCCGTACTTC.

CDR3 sequence (DNA): TGTGCCAGCAGCTCCGCACTCGGGCAGCCCCAGCATTTT. Amino acids: CASSSALGQPQHF. The chain couples TRBV27 to TRBJ1-5; D is uncertain. V lost 6 bases and J lost 7, with 13 bases in between. The length of the CDR3 is 13 residues. Germline CDR1 MNHEY, CDR2 SMNVEV (reference sequence).